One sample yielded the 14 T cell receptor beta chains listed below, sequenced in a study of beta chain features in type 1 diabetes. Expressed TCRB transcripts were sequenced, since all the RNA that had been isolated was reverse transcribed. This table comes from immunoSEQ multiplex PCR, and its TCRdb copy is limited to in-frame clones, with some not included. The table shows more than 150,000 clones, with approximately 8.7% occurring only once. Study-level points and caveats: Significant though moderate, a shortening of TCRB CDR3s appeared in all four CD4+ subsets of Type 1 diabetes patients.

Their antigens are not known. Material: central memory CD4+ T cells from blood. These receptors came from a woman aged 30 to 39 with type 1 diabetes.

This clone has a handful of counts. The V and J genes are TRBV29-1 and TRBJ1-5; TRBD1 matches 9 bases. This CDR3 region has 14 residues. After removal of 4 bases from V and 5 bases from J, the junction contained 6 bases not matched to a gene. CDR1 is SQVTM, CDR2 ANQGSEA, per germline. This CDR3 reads CSVVTGGRDQPQHF. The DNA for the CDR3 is TGCAGCGTTGTAACAGGGGGCAGGGATCAGCCCCAGCATTTT.

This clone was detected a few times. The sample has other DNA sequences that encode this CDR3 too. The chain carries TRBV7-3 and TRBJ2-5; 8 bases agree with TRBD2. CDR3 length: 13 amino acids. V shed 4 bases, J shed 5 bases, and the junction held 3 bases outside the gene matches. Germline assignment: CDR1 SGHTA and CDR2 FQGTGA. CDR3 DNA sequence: TGTGCCAGCAGCTCCTCGGGGGGGGAGACCCAGTACTTC. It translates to CASSSSGGETQYF. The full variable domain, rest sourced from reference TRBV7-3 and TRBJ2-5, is GAGVSQTPSNKVTEKGKYVELRCDPISGHTALYWYRQSLGQGPEFLIYFQGTGAADDSGLPNDRFFAVRPEGSVSTLKIQRTERGDSAVYLCASSSSGGETQYFGPGTRLLVL.

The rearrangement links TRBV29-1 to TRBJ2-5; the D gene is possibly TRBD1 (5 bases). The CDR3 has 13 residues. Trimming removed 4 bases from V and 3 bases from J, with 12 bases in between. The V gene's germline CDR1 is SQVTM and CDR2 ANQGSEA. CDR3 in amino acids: CSVGHRLKETQYF. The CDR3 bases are TGCAGCGTTGGCCACAGGTTAAAAGAGACCCAGTACTTC.

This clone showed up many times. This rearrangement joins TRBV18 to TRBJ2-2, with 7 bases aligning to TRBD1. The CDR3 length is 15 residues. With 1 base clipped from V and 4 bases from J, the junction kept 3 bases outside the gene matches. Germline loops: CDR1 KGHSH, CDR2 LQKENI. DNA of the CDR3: TGTGCCAGCTCACCACTACAGGGGACCACCGGGGAGCTGTTTTTT. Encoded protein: CASSPLQGTTGELFF.

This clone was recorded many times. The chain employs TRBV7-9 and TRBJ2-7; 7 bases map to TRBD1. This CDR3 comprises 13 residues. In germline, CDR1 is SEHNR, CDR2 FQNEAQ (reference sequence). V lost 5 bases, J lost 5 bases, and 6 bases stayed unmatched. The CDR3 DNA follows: TGTGCCAGCAGCGTCGACAGGGTCAACGAGCAGTACTTC. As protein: CASSVDRVNEQYF. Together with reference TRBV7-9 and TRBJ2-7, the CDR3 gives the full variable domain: DTGVSQNPRHKITKRGQNVTFRCDPISEHNRLYWYRQTLGQGPEFLTYFQNEAQLEKSRLLSDRFSAERPKGSFSTLEIQRTEQGDSAMYLCASSVDRVNEQYFGPGTRLTVT.

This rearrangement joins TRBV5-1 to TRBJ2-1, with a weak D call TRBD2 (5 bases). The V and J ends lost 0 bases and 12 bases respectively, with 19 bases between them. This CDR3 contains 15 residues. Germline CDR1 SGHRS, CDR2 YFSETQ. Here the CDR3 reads CASSLEVTAGGRQFF. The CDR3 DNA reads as TGCGCCAGCAGCTTGGAGGTGACCGCGGGTGGTCGGCAGTTCTTC.

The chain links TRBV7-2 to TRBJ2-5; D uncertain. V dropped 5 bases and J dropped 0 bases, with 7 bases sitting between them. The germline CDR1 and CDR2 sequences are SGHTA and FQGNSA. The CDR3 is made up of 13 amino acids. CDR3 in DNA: TGTGCCAGCAGCAACTACTACCAAGAGACCCAGTACTTC. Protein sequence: CASSNYYQETQYF.

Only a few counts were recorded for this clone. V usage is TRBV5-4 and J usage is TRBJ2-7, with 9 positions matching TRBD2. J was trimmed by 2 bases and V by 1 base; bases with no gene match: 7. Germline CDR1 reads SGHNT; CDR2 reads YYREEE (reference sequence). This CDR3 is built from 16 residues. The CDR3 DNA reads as TGTGCCAGCAGCTTGTTTCTAGCGGGGCTTCCCTACGAGCAGTACTTC. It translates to CASSLFLAGLPYEQYF.

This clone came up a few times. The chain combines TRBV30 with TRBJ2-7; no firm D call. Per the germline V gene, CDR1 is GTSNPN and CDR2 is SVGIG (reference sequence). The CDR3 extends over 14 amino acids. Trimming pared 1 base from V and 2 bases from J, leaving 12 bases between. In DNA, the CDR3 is TGTGCCTGGAGTGGCGGAATTAACGCCTACGAGCAGTACTTC. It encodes CAWSGGINAYEQYF.

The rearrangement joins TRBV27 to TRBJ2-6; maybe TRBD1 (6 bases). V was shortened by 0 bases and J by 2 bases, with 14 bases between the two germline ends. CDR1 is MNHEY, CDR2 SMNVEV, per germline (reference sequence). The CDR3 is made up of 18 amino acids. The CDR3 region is CASSLSGQGTTGANVLTF. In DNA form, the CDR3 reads TGTGCCAGCAGTTTATCTGGTCAGGGGACCACTGGGGCCAACGTCCTGACTTTC.

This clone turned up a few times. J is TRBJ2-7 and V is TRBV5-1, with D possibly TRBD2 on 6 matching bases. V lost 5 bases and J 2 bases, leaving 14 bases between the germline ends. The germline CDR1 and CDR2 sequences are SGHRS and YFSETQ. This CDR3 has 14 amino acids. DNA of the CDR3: TGCGCCAGCAGTTCCGGGACTTCCACCTACGAGCAGTACTTC. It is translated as CASSSGTSTYEQYF.

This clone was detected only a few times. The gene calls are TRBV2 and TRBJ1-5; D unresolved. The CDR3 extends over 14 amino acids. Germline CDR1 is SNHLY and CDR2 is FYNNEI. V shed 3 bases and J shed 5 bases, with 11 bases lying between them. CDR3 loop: CASSDTGGDQPQHF. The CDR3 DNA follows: TGTGCCAGCAGTGATACCGGCGGGGATCAGCCCCAGCATTTT. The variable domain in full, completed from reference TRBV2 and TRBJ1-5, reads EPEVTQTPSHQVTQMGQEVILRCVPISNHLYFYWYRQILGQKVEFLVSFYNNEISEKSEIFDDQFSVERPDGSNFTLKIRSTKLEDSAMYFCASSDTGGDQPQHFGDGTRLSIL.

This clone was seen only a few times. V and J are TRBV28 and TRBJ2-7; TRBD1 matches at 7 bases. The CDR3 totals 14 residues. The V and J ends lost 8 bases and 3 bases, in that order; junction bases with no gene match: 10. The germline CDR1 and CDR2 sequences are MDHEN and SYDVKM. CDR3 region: CASRNSRQGYEQYF. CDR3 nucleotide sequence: TGTGCCAGCCGAAATTCCCGACAGGGCTACGAGCAGTACTTC.

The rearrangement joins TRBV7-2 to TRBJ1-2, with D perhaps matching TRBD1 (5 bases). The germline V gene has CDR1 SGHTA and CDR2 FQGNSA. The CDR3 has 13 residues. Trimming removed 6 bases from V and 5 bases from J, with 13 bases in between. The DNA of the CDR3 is TGTGCCAGCAGAGAGGGACTGCTTTATGGCTACACCTTC. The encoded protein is CASREGLLYGYTF.